This is a list of T cell receptor beta chains from one sample in a study of blood T cell repertoires in COVID-19. Assay used: immunoSEQ multiplex PCR; TCRdb lists only in-frame clones, some missing. The sample yields about 140,000 clones, 75% to 80% seen once. What was sequenced was PBMCs or T cells enriched from blood (not recorded which). Receptor source: a woman in her forties or fifties who had recovered from COVID-19. The CDR3 runs from the conserved cysteine through the conserved F or W. The D gene is left open where the match is weak. Clone size is shown for a subset of rows, as once, few, many or a class of expanded clone.

NA	15	TRBJ2-1	TRBV11-2	NA	TGTGCCAGCAGCTTAGAGTGGGGCTCCGGGAATGAGCAGTTCTTC	CASSLEWGSGNEQFF
TRBD1	16	TRBJ1-1	TRBV14	NA	TGTGCCAGCAGCCTTTCATTGGGACAGGGGGGGACTGAAGCTTTCTTT	CASSLSLGQGGTEAFF
NA	15	TRBJ1-5	TRBV15	NA	TGTGCCACCAGCAGAGATACAGGGATCAATCAGCCCCAGCATTTT	CATSRDTGINQPQHF
NA	19	TRBJ2-2	TRBV21-1	NA	TGTGCCAGCAGCAAAGCGACGGGAACGAGACAGGGGTACCCCGGGGAGCTGTTTTTT	CASSKATGTRQGYPGELFF
NA	14	TRBJ1-5	TRBV19	NA	TGTGCCAGTAGTCCACAAAGTAGCAATCAGCCCCAGCATTTT	CASSPQSSNQPQHF
NA	15	TRBJ1-2	TRBV4-1	NA	TGCGCCAGCAGCACCGAGAGGTGGCACCGAGCGGGCTACACCTTC	CASSTERWHRAGYTF
NA	11	TRBJ2-1	TRBV20-1	many	TGCAGTGCTAGCGACAGCGTTAGTCCGTTCTTC	CSASDSVSPFF
TRBD1	15	TRBJ2-7	TRBV6-8	once	TGTGCCAGCAGTTACCTCGGGACAGGGGCTTACGAGCAGTACTTC	CASSYLGTGAYEQYF
TRBD1	15	TRBJ1-1	TRBV9	NA	TGTGCCAGCAGCGTTACGGGGACAGGCAACACTGAAGCTTTCTTT	CASSVTGTGNTEAFF
NA	13	TRBJ2-7	TRBV5-4	NA	TGTGCCAGCAGCTTGGGGGCCCCCTTCGAGCAGTACTTC	CASSLGAPFEQYF
NA	14	TRBJ1-1	TRBV30	NA	TGTGCCTGGAGCCGCAGGGTGGAGAACACTGAAGCTTTCTTT	CAWSRRVENTEAFF
TRBD1	15	TRBJ1-6	TRBV7-9	NA	TGTGCCAGCAGCTGGGACAGCCCAGATAATTCACCCCTCCACTTT	CASSWDSPDNSPLHF
NA	15	TRBJ2-1	TRBV5-4	NA	TGTGCCAGCAGCGGCGGGACCGCCTCCTACAATGAGCAGTTCTTC	CASSGGTASYNEQFF
NA	14	TRBJ1-1	TRBV11-3	few	TGTGCCAGCAGCCCCGGGACAACGAACACTGAAGCTTTCTTT	CASSPGTTNTEAFF
NA	18	TRBJ2-7	TRBV19	NA	TGTGCCAGTAGTATATGGGATCTGACAGGTACTGGCGTTTACGAGCAGTACTTC	CASSIWDLTGTGVYEQYF
TRBD1	20	TRBJ1-2	TRBV9	NA	TGTGCCAGGGGGGGGACAGGGTATCGTGGGTCTCTGCGGGCACCCTATGGCTACACCTTC	CARGGTGYRGSLRAPYGYTF
NA	13	TRBJ2-3	TRBV2	NA	TGTGCCAGCAGTGACGGACATTTGGATACGCAGTATTTT	CASSDGHLDTQYF
TRBD1	16	TRBJ2-7	TRBV5-1	NA	TGCGCCAGCAGCCCACGCCGGAAACAGGGGGCGGACGAGCAGTACTTC	CASSPRRKQGADEQYF
NA	15	TRBJ1-2	TRBV11-3	NA	TGTGCCAGCAGCTTACCGGGAGGAACTTACTATGGCTACACCTTC	CASSLPGGTYYGYTF
NA	15	TRBJ1-2	TRBV11-2	NA	TGTGCCAGCAGCTTAGATCTGATAGGGGACTATGGCTACACCTTC	CASSLDLIGDYGYTF
TRBD1	21	TRBJ1-3	TRBV4-1	NA	TGCGCCAGCAGCCAACAATGGGAGGGACAGGGGGTTGTGGGCCCTGGAAACACCATATATTTT	CASSQQWEGQGVVGPGNTIYF
NA	13	TRBJ2-7	TRBV3-1/TRBV3-2	NA	TGTGCCAGCAGGAAGACAGGTTCCTACGAGCAGTACTTC	CASRKTGSYEQYF
TRBD2	16	TRBJ2-3	TRBV6-4	NA	TGTGCCAGCAGCAAAAATAGCGGGAGCCACACAGATACGCAGTATTTT	CASSKNSGSHTDTQYF
TRBD2	19	TRBJ2-5	TRBV27	NA	TGTGCCAGCAGTTTAGGAACATCCCCGACGGCGGGAGGAGTGGAGACCCAGTACTTC	CASSLGTSPTAGGVETQYF
NA	14	TRBJ1-2	TRBV3-1/TRBV3-2	NA	TGTGCCAGCAGCCTTGGCCAGGGTAGGGGCGGCTACACCTTC	CASSLGQGRGGYTF
TRBD1	17	TRBJ1-3	TRBV9	few	TGTGCCAGCAGCCCCCGACAAAGACAGGGGCGCGGAAACACCATATATTTT	CASSPRQRQGRGNTIYF
TRBD1	16	TRBJ2-3	TRBV19	NA	TGTGCCAGTAGTACGGGGCAGGGGGCGAGGACAGATACGCAGTATTTT	CASSTGQGARTDTQYF
NA	15	TRBJ2-7	TRBV7-8	NA	TGTGCCAGCAGCCAGGCACAGCTTCCCCGGGGGGAGCAGTACTTC	CASSQAQLPRGEQYF
TRBD1	15	TRBJ2-7	TRBV9	once	TGTGCCAGCAGCTCTTGGGACAGTCCCTCCTACGAGCAGTACTTC	CASSSWDSPSYEQYF
TRBD1	12	TRBJ2-7	TRBV10-2	NA	TGCGCCAGCAGGACAGGGTCCTACGAGCAGTACTTC	CASRTGSYEQYF
NA	17	TRBJ2-3	TRBV3-1/TRBV3-2	once	TGTGCCAGCAGCCAAGAGAGGATGGCGGGGGCTGCGGATACGCAGTATTTT	CASSQERMAGAADTQYF
NA	14	TRBJ2-3	TRBV6-1	NA	TGTGCCAGCACTATTCAGAAGGGGGGGGATACGCAGTATTTT	CASTIQKGGDTQYF
TRBD2	14	TRBJ2-1	TRBV5-1	NA	TGCGCCAGCACCTTCGCGGGGGGGCGGAATGAGCAGTTCTTC	CASTFAGGRNEQFF
TRBD1	15	TRBJ2-1	TRBV7-2	NA	TGTGCCAGCAGCTTCCGGGACAGAGTCTACAATGAGCAGTTCTTC	CASSFRDRVYNEQFF
NA	15	TRBJ1-2	TRBV7-8	NA	TGTGCCAGCAGCTTAGAGCGGGGGATTATCTATGGCTACACCTTC	CASSLERGIIYGYTF
TRBD1	16	TRBJ1-6	TRBV6-1	NA	TGTGCCAGCAGTGATAAGGGGGCGCGTCTGAATTCACCCCTCCACTTT	CASSDKGARLNSPLHF
NA	15	TRBJ2-1	TRBV5-1	NA	TGCGCCAGCAGCTTGGCCGCGGGCCTCTACAATGAGCAGTTCTTC	CASSLAAGLYNEQFF
NA	13	TRBJ1-6	TRBV19	once	TGTGCCAGTAGTAGACAAACCGCCCCCCCCCTCCACTTT	CASSRQTAPPLHF
NA	14	TRBJ1-6	TRBV3-1/TRBV3-2	NA	TGTGCCAGCAGCCCTAGCTCCTATAATTCACCCCTCCACTTT	CASSPSSYNSPLHF
TRBD1	12	TRBJ1-5	TRBV29-1	NA	TGCAGCGCCTCGACAGGGGATCAGCCCCAGCATTTT	CSASTGDQPQHF
TRBD2	20	TRBJ2-1	TRBV9	NA	TGTGCCAGCAGCGTAGCTACTTCCAGGGCCCTAGCGGGCTCCTACAATGAGCAGTTCTTC	CASSVATSRALAGSYNEQFF
TRBD2	16	TRBJ2-7	TRBV5-1	NA	TGCGCCAGCAGCTCTGGGACTAGCGGGAGCATACACGAGCAGTACTTC	CASSSGTSGSIHEQYF
TRBD2	13	TRBJ2-5	TRBV27	NA	TGTGCCAGCAGTCTCGGACTAGAAGAGACCCAGTACTTC	CASSLGLEETQYF
TRBD1	13	TRBJ2-1	TRBV5-6	NA	TGTGCCAGCAGCCACCCGGGACAGGGAAGGAGATTCTTC	CASSHPGQGRRFF
NA	19	TRBJ1-5	TRBV28	once	TGTGCCAGCAGTCTATACAGGTTTCGGAGTGGAAATAGCAATCAGCCCCAGCATTTT	CASSLYRFRSGNSNQPQHF
TRBD2	15	TRBJ2-5	TRBV7-2	NA	TGTGCCAGCAGCGCATTAGCGGGGGGCAGGGAGACCCAGTACTTC	CASSALAGGRETQYF
TRBD2	17	TRBJ2-1	TRBV28	NA	TGTGCCAGCAGTTTTAGACCAGGGACTAGCGGGAGTAATGAGCAGTTCTTC	CASSFRPGTSGSNEQFF
NA	14	TRBJ1-2	TRBV10-3	NA	TGTGCCATCAGTGAGTCGGAGTTTAACTATGGCTACACCTTC	CAISESEFNYGYTF
TRBD1	15	TRBJ2-5	TRBV28	NA	TGTGCCAGCAGGGCCGGGACAGGGGAAGTGGAGACCCAGTACTTC	CASRAGTGEVETQYF
TRBD2	16	TRBJ2-1	TRBV11-2	NA	TGTGCCAGCAGCTTAGAACTAGCGATTCCCTACAATGAGCAGTTCTTC	CASSLELAIPYNEQFF
TRBD1	14	TRBJ2-5	TRBV9	NA	TGTGCCAGCAGCGCAGACAGGGGGCTTGAGACCCAGTACTTC	CASSADRGLETQYF
TRBD2	17	TRBJ2-1	TRBV9	NA	TGTGCCAGCAGCGTAGCTACGACTAGCGGGAGCTACAATGAGCAGTTCTTC	CASSVATTSGSYNEQFF
TRBD1	15	TRBJ2-7	TRBV6-5	NA	TGTGCCAGCAGTCCTCCGGGACAGGCAAACTACGAGCAGTACTTC	CASSPPGQANYEQYF
NA	13	TRBJ1-5	TRBV18	NA	TGTGCCAGCTCGTCTAATAGCAATCAGCCCCAGCATTTT	CASSSNSNQPQHF
TRBD2	15	TRBJ2-2	TRBV29-1	NA	TGCAGCGTTCCTGTAGCGGGATGGTGGTCCGGGGAGCTGTTTTTT	CSVPVAGWWSGELFF
TRBD1	13	TRBJ1-3	TRBV12-3/TRBV12-4	NA	TGTGCCAGCGTCCGGGACAGGGTGAACACCATATATTTT	CASVRDRVNTIYF
NA	11	TRBJ2-1	TRBV20-1	NA	TGCAGTGCTTTGACACGGATAGAGCAGTTCTTC	CSALTRIEQFF
TRBD1	16	TRBJ1-1	TRBV7-9	NA	TGTGCCAGCAGCTTAGGGCTGAATCCAGGGGGAACTGAAGCTTTCTTT	CASSLGLNPGGTEAFF
NA	14	TRBJ1-4	TRBV7-9	NA	TGTGCCAGCAGCTTATGGTCAGGGGCGGGAAAACTGTTTTTT	CASSLWSGAGKLFF
TRBD2	14	TRBJ2-3	TRBV5-4	NA	TGTGCCCTTTCTGCGGGGGTGTTTGAAGATACGCAGTATTTT	CALSAGVFEDTQYF